The clone carrying this TCR beta chain was observed a few times. The antigen remains undetermined. CDR3 length: 11 residues. Germline loops: CDR1 GTSNPN, CDR2 SVGIG (reference sequence). Trimming pared 0 bases from V and 8 bases from J, leaving 4 bases between. These data come from a study of siplizumab effects on memory and regulatory T cells. Points from the study as a whole: No more than a minor fraction of alloreactive clones could be traced back to unstimulated subsets. The study found naive T cells seemingly more diverse than memory cells and seemingly major alloresponse contributors.

Sequencing used immunoSEQ multiplex PCR; TCRdb keeps in-frame clones, though not all of them. The data hold approximately 100,000 clones, with nearly 95% observed a single time. J is TRBJ1-4 and V is TRBV30; no clear D. The source of this sequence is a human donor in good health. Sequenced input: Tregs sorted from blood. CDR3 sequence (DNA): TGTGCCTGGAGTGTATCCGAAAAACTGTTTTTT. This encodes CAWSVSEKLFF.